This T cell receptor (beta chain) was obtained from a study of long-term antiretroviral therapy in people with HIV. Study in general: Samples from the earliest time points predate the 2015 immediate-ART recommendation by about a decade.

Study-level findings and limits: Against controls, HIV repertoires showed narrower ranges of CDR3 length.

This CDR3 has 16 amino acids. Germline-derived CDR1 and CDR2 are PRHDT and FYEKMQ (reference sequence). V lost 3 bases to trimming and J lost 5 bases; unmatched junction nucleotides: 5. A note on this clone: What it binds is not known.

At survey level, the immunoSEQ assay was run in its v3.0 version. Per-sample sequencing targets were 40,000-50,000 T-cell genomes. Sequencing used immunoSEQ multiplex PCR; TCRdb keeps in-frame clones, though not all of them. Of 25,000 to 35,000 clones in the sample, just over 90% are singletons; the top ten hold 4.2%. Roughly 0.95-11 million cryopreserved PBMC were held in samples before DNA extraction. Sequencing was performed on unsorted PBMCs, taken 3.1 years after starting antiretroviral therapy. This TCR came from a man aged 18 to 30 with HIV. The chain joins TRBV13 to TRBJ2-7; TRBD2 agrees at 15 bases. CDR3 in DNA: TGTGCCAGCAGCTTGGGACTAGCGGGGGGCCAGGACGAGCAGTACTTC. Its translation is CASSLGLAGGQDEQYF.